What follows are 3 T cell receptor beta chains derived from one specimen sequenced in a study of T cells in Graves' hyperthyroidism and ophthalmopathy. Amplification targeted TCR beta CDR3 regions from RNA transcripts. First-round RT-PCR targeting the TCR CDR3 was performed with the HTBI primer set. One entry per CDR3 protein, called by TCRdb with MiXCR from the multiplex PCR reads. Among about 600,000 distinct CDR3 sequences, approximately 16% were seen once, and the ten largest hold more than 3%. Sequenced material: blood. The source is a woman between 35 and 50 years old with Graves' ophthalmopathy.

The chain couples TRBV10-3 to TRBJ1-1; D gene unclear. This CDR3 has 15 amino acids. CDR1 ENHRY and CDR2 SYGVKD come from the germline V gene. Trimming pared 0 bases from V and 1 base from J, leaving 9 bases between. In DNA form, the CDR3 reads TGTGCCATCAGTGAGTCTCCGGCGGAGAACACTGAAGCTTTCTTT. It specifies CAISESPAENTEAFF.

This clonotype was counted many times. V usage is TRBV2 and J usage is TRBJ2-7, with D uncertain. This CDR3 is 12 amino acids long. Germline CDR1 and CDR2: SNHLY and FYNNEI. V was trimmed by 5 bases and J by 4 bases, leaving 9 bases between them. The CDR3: CASSRDRYEQYF. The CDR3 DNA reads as TGTGCCAGCAGTCGCGACCGATACGAGCAGTACTTC.

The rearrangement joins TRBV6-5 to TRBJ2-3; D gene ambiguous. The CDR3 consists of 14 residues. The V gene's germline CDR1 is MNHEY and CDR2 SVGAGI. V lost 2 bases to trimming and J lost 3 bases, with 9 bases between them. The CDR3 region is CASSYVGLTDTQYF. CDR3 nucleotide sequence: TGTGCCAGCAGTTACGTGGGTCTGACAGATACGCAGTATTTT.